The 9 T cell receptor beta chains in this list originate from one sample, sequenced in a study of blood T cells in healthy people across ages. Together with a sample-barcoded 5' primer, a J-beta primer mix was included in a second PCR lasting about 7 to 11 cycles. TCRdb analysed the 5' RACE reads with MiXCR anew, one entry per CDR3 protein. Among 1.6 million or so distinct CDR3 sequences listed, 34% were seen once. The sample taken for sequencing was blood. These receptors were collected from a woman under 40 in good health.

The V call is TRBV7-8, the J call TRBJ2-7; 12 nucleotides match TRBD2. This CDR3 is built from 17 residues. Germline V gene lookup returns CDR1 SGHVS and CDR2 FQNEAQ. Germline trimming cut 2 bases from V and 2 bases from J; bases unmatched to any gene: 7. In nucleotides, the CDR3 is TGTGCCAGCAGCTTACCGGGACTAGCGGGTCTGACCTACGAGCAGTACTTC. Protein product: CASSLPGLAGLTYEQYF.

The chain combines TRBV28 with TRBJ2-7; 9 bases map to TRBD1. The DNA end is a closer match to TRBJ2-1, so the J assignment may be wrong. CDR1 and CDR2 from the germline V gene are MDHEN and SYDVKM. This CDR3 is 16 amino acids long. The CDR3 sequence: CASSLMPGQGAYEQFF. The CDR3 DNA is TGTGCCAGCAGTCTCATGCCGGGACAGGGAGCCTACGAGCAGTTCTTC.

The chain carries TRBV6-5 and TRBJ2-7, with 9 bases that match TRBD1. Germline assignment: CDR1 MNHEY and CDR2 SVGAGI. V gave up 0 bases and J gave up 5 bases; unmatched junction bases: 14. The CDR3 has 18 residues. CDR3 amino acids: CASSYSARTGQGIHEQYF. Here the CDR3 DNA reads TGTGCCAGCAGTTACTCGGCTCGGACGGGACAGGGCATCCACGAGCAGTACTTC.

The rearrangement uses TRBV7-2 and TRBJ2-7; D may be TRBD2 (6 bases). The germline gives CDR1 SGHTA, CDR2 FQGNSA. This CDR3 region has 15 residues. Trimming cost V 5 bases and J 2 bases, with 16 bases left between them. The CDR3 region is CASSQQDAGPYEQYF. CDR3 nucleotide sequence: TGTGCCAGCAGCCAGCAGGATGCGGGACCCTACGAGCAGTACTTC.

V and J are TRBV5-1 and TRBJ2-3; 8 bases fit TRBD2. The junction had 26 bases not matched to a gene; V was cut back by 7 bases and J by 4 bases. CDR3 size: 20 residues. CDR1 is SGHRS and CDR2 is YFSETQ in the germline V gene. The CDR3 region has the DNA TGCGCCAGCCGGTTTTACACGACAACCCCCGGGACTAGGCAAGCAGATACGCAGTATTTT. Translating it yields CASRFYTTTPGTRQADTQYF. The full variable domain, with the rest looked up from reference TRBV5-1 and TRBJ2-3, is KAGVTQTPRYLIKTRGQQVTLSCSPISGHRSVSWYQQTPGQGLQFLFEYFSETQRNKGNFPGRFSGRQFSNSRSEMNVSTLELGDSALYLCASRFYTTTPGTRQADTQYFGPGTRLTVL.

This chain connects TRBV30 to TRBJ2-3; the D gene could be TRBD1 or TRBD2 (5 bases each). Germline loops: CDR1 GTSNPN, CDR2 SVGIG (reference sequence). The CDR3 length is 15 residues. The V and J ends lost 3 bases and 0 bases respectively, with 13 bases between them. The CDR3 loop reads CAWSPGAASTDTQYF. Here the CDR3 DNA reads TGTGCCTGGAGCCCCGGGGCCGCTAGCACAGATACGCAGTATTTT.

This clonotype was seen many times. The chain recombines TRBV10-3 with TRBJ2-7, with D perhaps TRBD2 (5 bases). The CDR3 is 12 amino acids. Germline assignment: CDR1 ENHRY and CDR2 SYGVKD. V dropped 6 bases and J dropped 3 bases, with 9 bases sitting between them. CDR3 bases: TGTGCCATCAGGGCTACTAGCTACGAGCAGTACTTC. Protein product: CAIRATSYEQYF.

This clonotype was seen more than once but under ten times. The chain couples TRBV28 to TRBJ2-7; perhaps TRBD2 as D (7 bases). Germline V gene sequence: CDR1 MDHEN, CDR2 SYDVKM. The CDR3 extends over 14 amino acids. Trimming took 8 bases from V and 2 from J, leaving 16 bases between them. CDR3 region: CASGSGGTTYEQYF. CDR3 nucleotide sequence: TGTGCCAGCGGGTCGGGGGGCACAACCTACGAGCAGTACTTC.

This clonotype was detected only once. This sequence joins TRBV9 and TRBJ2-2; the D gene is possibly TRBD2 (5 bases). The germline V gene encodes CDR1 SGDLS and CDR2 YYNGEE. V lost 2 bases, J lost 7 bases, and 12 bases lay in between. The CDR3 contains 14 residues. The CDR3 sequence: CASSVVGEVGELFF. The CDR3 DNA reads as TGTGCCAGCAGCGTCGTGGGAGAGGTCGGGGAGCTGTTTTTT.